Below are 17 T cell receptor beta chains sequenced from a single sample in a study of shared clonotypes between healthy human individuals. TCRdb's copy holds only in-frame clones and misses some; the assay was immunoSEQ multiplex PCR. This table holds about 460,000 clones, 75% to 80% found once. The sequencing sample was made of PBMCs. All receptors derive from a woman in her thirties or forties in good health. Some clones in this sample may be carry-over from other donors' samples.

This chain uses TRBV5-1 with TRBJ2-3; D is undetermined. The germline V and J ends were trimmed by 0 bases and 1 base, with 9 bases remaining between them. Germline V gene sequence: CDR1 SGHRS, CDR2 YFSETQ. The CDR3 has 15 residues. CDR3: CASSLVVRGTDTQYF. Written as DNA, the CDR3 is TGCGCCAGCAGCTTGGTCGTTAGAGGCACAGATACGCAGTATTTT.

The CDR3 spells CASSFKQGDTDTQYF. CDR3 sequence (DNA): TGTGCCAGCAGCTTCAAGCAGGGGGACACAGATACGCAGTATTTT. V usage is TRBV5-4 and J usage is TRBJ2-3; 7 bases map to TRBD1. Germline loops: CDR1 SGHNT, CDR2 YYREEE (reference sequence). The CDR3 runs 15 residues. J lost 2 bases, V lost 2 bases, and 5 bases had no gene match.

In this sample, this clone turned up once. This clone may be a read error of a much larger clone one base away. At the DNA level, this CDR3 is encoded by other sequences in the same sample as well. The V gene is TRBV30, the J gene TRBJ2-1, with 11 bases fitting TRBD2. Germline loops: CDR1 GTSNPN, CDR2 SVGIG (reference sequence). This CDR3 is built from 14 residues. The CDR3 protein is CAWRTGLADNEQFF. The CDR3 DNA sequence: TGTGCCTGGAGAACGGGACTAGCGGACAACGAGCAGTTCTTC.

To note about this clone: The germline gene is not matched at one end of the junction; a read error may be the cause. V is TRBV2 and J is TRBJ1-1; D remains unclear. The CDR3 extends over 14 amino acids. Germline lookup yields CDR1 SNHLY and CDR2 FYNNEI. CDR3 coding DNA: TGTGCCAGCAGCGGACCTCTAGGGAACGCTGAAGCTTTCTTT. As protein: CASSGPLGNAEAFF.

This clone has ten or more counts. The rearrangement uses TRBV9 and TRBJ2-1; D is possibly TRBD1 or TRBD2 (7 bases each). Germline loops: CDR1 SGDLS, CDR2 YYNGEE. The CDR3 contains 16 residues. V dropped 3 bases and J dropped 3 bases, with 16 bases sitting between them. The CDR3 DNA reads as TGTGCCAGCAGCGCCCCCAGCGGGACAGACTACAATGAGCAGTTCTTC. It is translated as CASSAPSGTDYNEQFF.

The sample holds many counts of this clone. The chain has TRBV30 and TRBJ1-4; D gene uncertain. This CDR3 has 12 residues. Germline CDR1 reads GTSNPN; CDR2 reads SVGIG (reference sequence). The CDR3 spells CAVRLMDEKLFF. The CDR3 DNA reads TGTGCTGTGAGGCTTATGGATGAAAAACTGTTTTTT.

To note about this clone: Distinct nucleotide sequences in the sample also encode this CDR3. The chain uses TRBV5-1 and TRBJ1-5; D gene uncertain. The CDR3 has 15 residues. V lost 0 bases to trimming and J lost 0 bases, with 7 bases between them. The V gene's germline CDR1 is SGHRS and CDR2 YFSETQ. CDR3 sequence: CASSLGGNSNQPQHF. The CDR3 DNA sequence: TGCGCCAGCAGCTTGGGAGGGAATAGCAATCAGCCCCAGCATTTT. The full variable domain, rest sourced from reference TRBV5-1 and TRBJ1-5, is KAGVTQTPRYLIKTRGQQVTLSCSPISGHRSVSWYQQTPGQGLQFLFEYFSETQRNKGNFPGRFSGRQFSNSRSEMNVSTLELGDSALYLCASSLGGNSNQPQHFGDGTRLSIL.

This clone was seen more than once but under ten times. This chain joins TRBV28 and TRBJ2-5; no clear D gene. Per germline, CDR1 MDHEN and CDR2 SYDVKM. The CDR3 covers 13 residues. Trimming shortened V by 7 bases and J by 1 base, and 10 bases separated the two germline ends. The CDR3 reads CASKAKFQETQYF. CDR3 bases: TGTGCCAGCAAAGCTAAGTTCCAAGAGACCCAGTACTTC.

The V gene is TRBV5-4, the J gene TRBJ2-5; a possible D gene is TRBD1 (6 bases). V was pared by 4 bases and J by 2 bases, with 15 bases between. The CDR3 contains 15 residues. From germline, CDR1 is SGHNT and CDR2 YYREEE (reference sequence). In DNA, the CDR3 is TGTGCCAGCAGCGACGTTGATAGGGGGCAAGAGACCCAGTACTTC. This encodes CASSDVDRGQETQYF.

About this clone: The same CDR3 is also encoded by other DNA sequences in this sample. The rearrangement links TRBV6-1 to TRBJ1-2; 10 bases are a match to TRBD1. The CDR3 runs to 13 residues. V lost 3 bases to trimming and J lost 7 bases; unmatched junction nucleotides: 2. CDR1 MNHNS and CDR2 SASEGT come from the germline V gene. DNA of the CDR3: TGTGCCAGCAGTGACCGGGACAGGGGTGGCTACACCTTC. Its protein is CASSDRDRGGYTF.

As to this clone: This sequence is one base from a far larger clone and is likely a read error. In the same sample, other DNA sequences code for this CDR3. This sequence joins TRBV29-1 and TRBJ2-4, with a tentative D call TRBD2 (5 bases). CDR1 is SQVTM, CDR2 ANQGSEA, per germline. This CDR3 region has 14 residues. Trimming took 6 bases from V and 1 from J, leaving 13 bases between them. CDR3 bases: TGCAGCGTACTACTAGTCGGGGCCAAAAACATTCAGTACTTC. It specifies CSVLLVGAKNIQYF.

V gene TRBV18 combines with J gene TRBJ2-5; TRBD2 might be the D (5 bases). The CDR3 runs 16 residues. Trimming shortened V by 0 bases and J by 5 bases, and 16 bases separated the two germline ends. Germline assignment: CDR1 KGHSH and CDR2 LQKENI. Here the CDR3 DNA reads TGTGCCAGCTCACCACCGGGGTCGCGGGCTGAGGAGACCCAGTACTTC. This translates into CASSPPGSRAEETQYF.

The chain employs TRBV6-5 and TRBJ1-2; D is uncertain. V shed 3 bases and J shed 2 bases, with 16 bases lying between them. Germline CDR1 and CDR2: MNHEY and SVGAGI. This CDR3 has 16 residues. The DNA for the CDR3 is TGTGCCAGCAGTTATGCCGGTAAAGCCCCAAACTATGGCTACACCTTC. Encoded protein: CASSYAGKAPNYGYTF.

The rearrangement uses TRBV11-3 and TRBJ2-2; D call uncertain. The CDR3 is 15 residues long. Trimming shortened V by 1 base and J by 6 bases, and 12 bases separated the two germline ends. Per germline, CDR1 SGHNT and CDR2 YENEEA. The CDR3 protein is CASSLGLSPPGELFF. Written as DNA, the CDR3 is TGTGCCAGCAGCTTAGGATTAAGTCCCCCCGGGGAGCTGTTTTTT.

This clone has a single count. A read error is the likely source, as a far larger clone sits one nucleotide away. The CDR3 DNA is TGTGCCTGGAGTGCCTCGTCAGATACGCAGTATTTT. Residues: CAWSASSDTQYF. This chain connects TRBV30 to TRBJ2-3; no clear D gene. The V end lost 1 base, the J end lost 4 bases, and 6 bases lay between the germline ends. The CDR3 has 12 amino acids. Germline CDR1 and CDR2: GTSNPN and SVGIG (reference sequence).

The chain employs TRBV5-4 and TRBJ2-2; D gene unclear. Trimming cost V 1 base and J 0 bases, with 10 bases left between them. CDR3 length: 16 amino acids. Per the germline V gene, CDR1 is SGHNT and CDR2 is YYREEE (reference sequence). CDR3 residues: CASSLSSGTNTGELFF. CDR3 nucleotide sequence: TGTGCCAGCAGCTTGAGCTCCGGAACGAACACCGGGGAGCTGTTTTTT.

The J gene is TRBJ2-5, the V gene TRBV7-9; D assignment may be TRBD1 or TRBD2 (5 bases each). The CDR3 is 12 residues long. Germline V gene lookup returns CDR1 SEHNR and CDR2 FQNEAQ (reference sequence). Trimming took 8 bases from V and 4 from J, leaving 11 bases between them. CDR3 loop: CASLGAGETQYF. CDR3 DNA: TGTGCCAGCTTAGGGGCGGGAGAGACCCAGTACTTC. Variable domain in full (rest from reference TRBV7-9 and TRBJ2-5): DTGVSQNPRHKITKRGQNVTFRCDPISEHNRLYWYRQTLGQGPEFLTYFQNEAQLEKSRLLSDRFSAERPKGSFSTLEIQRTEQGDSAMYLCASLGAGETQYFGPGTRLLVL.